These T cell receptor beta chains were read from a single sample in a study of beta chain features in type 1 diabetes. Sequencing used immunoSEQ multiplex PCR; TCRdb keeps in-frame clones, though not all of them. Of hundreds of thousands of clones listed, roughly 13% were seen once; the top ten hold approximately 0.022%. The source material was naive CD4+ T cells from blood. Receptors were obtained from a man in his late teens or twenties with type 1 diabetes. Both conserved end residues are part of each CDR3. The D gene is left open where the match is weak. Expanded clones are given a class, and other clones once, few, many or no size at all.

cdr3_length: 11
clone_size: few
d_call: .
j_call: TRBJ1-1
v_call: TRBV2
cdr3_aa: CASRGQSTAFF
cdr3_nt: TGTGCCAGCAGAGGACAGAGCACAGCTTTCTTT

cdr3_length: 16
clone_size: .
d_call: .
j_call: TRBJ2-1
v_call: TRBV5-1
cdr3_aa: CASSPRTASSYNEQFF
cdr3_nt: TGCGCCAGCAGCCCCAGGACGGCAAGCTCCTACAATGAGCAGTTCTTC

cdr3_length: 16
clone_size: few
d_call: TRBD1
j_call: TRBJ1-1
v_call: TRBV5-4
cdr3_aa: CASSFFSDRANTEAFF
cdr3_nt: TGTGCCAGCAGCTTTTTTTCCGACAGGGCGAACACTGAAGCTTTCTTT

cdr3_length: 19
clone_size: .
d_call: TRBD2
j_call: TRBJ2-1
v_call: TRBV7-9
cdr3_aa: CASSSTWTSGGISYNEQFF
cdr3_nt: TGTGCCAGCAGCTCAACCTGGACTAGCGGGGGGATTTCCTACAATGAGCAGTTCTTC

cdr3_length: 11
clone_size: .
d_call: .
j_call: TRBJ2-7
v_call: TRBV6-1
cdr3_aa: CASSAYLEQYF
cdr3_nt: TGTGCCAGCAGTGCCTACTTAGAGCAGTACTTC

cdr3_length: 17
clone_size: .
d_call: .
j_call: TRBJ2-7
v_call: TRBV9
cdr3_aa: CASSATSSGHPIYEQYF
cdr3_nt: TGTGCCAGCAGCGCCACCTCCTCGGGCCATCCTATATACGAGCAGTACTTC

cdr3_length: 14
clone_size: .
d_call: .
j_call: TRBJ2-1
v_call: TRBV6-5
cdr3_aa: CASRGDRPNNEQFF
cdr3_nt: TGTGCCAGCAGGGGTGACAGGCCGAACAATGAGCAGTTCTTC

cdr3_length: 12
clone_size: .
d_call: .
j_call: TRBJ2-5
v_call: TRBV9
cdr3_aa: CASSVGSETQYF
cdr3_nt: TGTGCCAGCAGCGTAGGGTCGGAGACCCAGTACTTC

cdr3_length: 16
clone_size: .
d_call: TRBD1
j_call: TRBJ2-5
v_call: TRBV28
cdr3_aa: CASSFLGQGVQETQYF
cdr3_nt: TGTGCCAGCAGTTTTTTGGGACAGGGAGTCCAAGAGACCCAGTACTTC

cdr3_length: 19
clone_size: .
d_call: TRBD2
j_call: TRBJ2-3
v_call: TRBV9
cdr3_aa: CASSPTGTSGGMGTDTQYF
cdr3_nt: TGTGCCAGCAGCCCAACCGGGACTAGCGGGGGGATGGGCACAGATACGCAGTATTTT

cdr3_length: 15
clone_size: few
d_call: .
j_call: TRBJ2-3
v_call: TRBV30
cdr3_aa: CAWSVRGTRTDTQYF
cdr3_nt: TGTGCCTGGAGTGTACGGGGGACCCGCACAGATACGCAGTATTTT

cdr3_length: 17
clone_size: few
d_call: TRBD2
j_call: TRBJ2-2
v_call: TRBV27
cdr3_aa: CASSSRTSWRNTGELFF
cdr3_nt: TGTGCCAGCAGTTCTAGGACTAGCTGGCGAAACACCGGGGAGCTGTTTTTT

cdr3_length: 16
clone_size: few
d_call: TRBD2
j_call: TRBJ2-5
v_call: TRBV18
cdr3_aa: CASSPPSLAGGETQYF
cdr3_nt: TGTGCCAGCTCACCACCGAGCCTAGCGGGGGGCGAGACCCAGTACTTC

cdr3_length: 15
clone_size: .
d_call: TRBD1
j_call: TRBJ2-3
v_call: TRBV6-1
cdr3_aa: CASTLGQGSTDTQYF
cdr3_nt: TGTGCCAGCACACTGGGACAGGGGAGCACAGATACGCAGTATTTT